This T cell receptor (beta chain) was documented in a study of blood T cell repertoires in COVID-19. In the study overall: Italy, Spain and the United States were the sources of the convalescent and acute COVID-19 samples. PBMCs, B-cell-depleted T cells, or T cells provided the cDNA or gDNA that made up the material.

This clone has a single count. Under the authors' procedure: Cell counts per sample came from amplifying reference gene primers. Libraries were prepared by immunoSEQ multiplex PCR; TCRdb keeps only in-frame clonotypes and omits some of them. From that table come the V and J calls and clone size; the DNA was used to work out D and trimming. Of around 79,000 clones listed, about 88% are singletons. The CDR3 runs to 15 residues. The V gene's germline CDR1 is SGHTA and CDR2 FQGNSA. Trimming left V 5 bases short and J 4 bases short, with 15 bases between. Material for sequencing was peripheral blood. The chain carries TRBV7-2 and TRBJ1-3, with D possibly TRBD1 on 6 matching bases. This clonotype was obtained from a human donor in a cohort sampled during active COVID-19. CDR3 residues: CASSPGARGGNTIYF. For the CDR3, the DNA is TGTGCCAGCAGCCCCGGGGCCAGGGGAGGAAACACCATATATTTT.